This T cell receptor (beta chain) was captured in a study of cytomegalovirus exposure and HLA in healthy donors. Study details: In a later analysis, the roughly 130 validation repertoires were reported to have used the same platform as the approximately 690 first-cohort repertoires.

This table comes from immunoSEQ multiplex PCR, and its TCRdb copy is limited to in-frame clones, with some not included. Among 150,000 to 200,000 clones listed, nearly 90% were seen once. Whole-study results and caveats: A few chains linked to CMV were shown in vitro to be specific for CMV antigens.

Germline CDR1 LGHNA, CDR2 YSLEER. V was pared by 6 bases and J by 5 bases, with 7 bases of the junction left unmatched. The CDR3 is 14 amino acids. In the case of this clone: No antigen is known for it.

Sequencing input: PBMCs. The chain is built from TRBV4-3 and TRBJ1-2, with 9 bases that match TRBD1. The TCR comes from a woman younger than 35 in good health and CMV-seropositive. The CDR3 DNA reads TGCGCCAGCAGTCTGGGACAGGGTGGGTATGGCTACACCTTC. This encodes CASSLGQGGYGYTF.